This T cell receptor beta chain was documented in a study of response to subunit inactivated influenza vaccine. Whole-study results and caveats: Every seasonal influenza vaccination brings in few new T cells, the authors suggested.

Germline V gene lookup returns CDR1 SGHTA and CDR2 FQGNSA. The CDR3 runs to 16 residues. The J segment lost 4 bases and the V segment lost 5 bases, leaving 9 bases of the junction unmatched. The table lists this clonotype with a few counts. Its antigen is unknown. Via MiXCR, TCRdb re-called the RT-PCR reads, giving one row per CDR3 protein. The sample contains about 540,000 distinct CDR3 sequences, 20% to 25% of which appear only once. These sequences were also reported in another study, on T cells expressing NK-cell markers. From that paper: The authors made TCR beta cDNA libraries by 5'RACE template switching. This switching added a universal primer site and UMIs. Source material for TCR beta repertoires consisted of sorted CD3+CD56+NKG2C+, CD3+CD56+NKG2C- and CD3+CD56-NKG2C+ T cells. Sequencing covered eight donors, seven HCMV-seropositive and one seronegative.

This sequence originates from a man in his fifties or sixties who received an inactivated influenza vaccine. This sample comprised CD4+ T cells sorted from PBMCs, obtained 12 days after vaccination. The V and J genes are TRBV7-2 and TRBJ1-4; 8 bases align to TRBD1. CDR3 bases: TGTGCCAGCAGCCCGGAGACAGGGGCCCATAATGAAAAACTGTTTTTT. Amino acid sequence: CASSPETGAHNEKLFF. The full variable domain, rest sourced from reference TRBV7-2 and TRBJ1-4, is GAGVSQSPSNKVTEKGKDVELRCDPISGHTALYWYRQSLGQGLEFLIYFQGNSAPDKSGLPSDRFSAERTGGSVSTLTIQRTQQEDSAVYLCASSPETGAHNEKLFFGSGTQLSVL.